These 14 T cell receptor beta chains were all obtained from the same sample, sequenced in a study of sequential checkpoint blockade in melanoma. The table came from immunoSEQ multiplex PCR; TCRdb's copy has only in-frame clones and leaves some out. This table holds fewer than 20,000 clones, approximately 26% found once. Indicated treatment: randomized to nivolumab then ipilimumab (arm A) or the reverse (arm B). This specimen consisted of tumor tissue (inferred from file names), obtained from a patient given nivolumab and ipilimumab in sequence. The receptor source for this set is a human donor with melanoma.

The table lists this clone with a few counts. The CDR3 DNA reads TGTGCCAGCAGCTTAGGGTGGACCCAAGGGGAAGAGACCCAGTACTTC. This sequence encodes CASSLGWTQGEETQYF. V gene TRBV11-3 combines with J gene TRBJ2-5, with D possibly being TRBD1 (5 bases). This CDR3 comprises 16 residues. The germline V and J ends were trimmed by 1 base and 3 bases, with 15 bases remaining between them. The V gene's germline CDR1 is SGHNT and CDR2 YENEEA.

This chain connects TRBV7-7 to TRBJ2-7; 7 bases match TRBD1. This CDR3 has 14 amino acids. Germline CDR1 is SSHAT and CDR2 is FNYEAQ (reference sequence). Unmatched junction bases numbered 8, after V lost 4 bases and J lost 5 bases. The DNA for the CDR3 is TGTGCCAGCAGCTGGACAGGACCACTCGACGAGCAGTACTTC. Translation: CASSWTGPLDEQYF.

The chain links TRBV6-1 to TRBJ2-5; 11 positions match TRBD2. Per the germline V gene, CDR1 is MNHNS and CDR2 is SASEGT. CDR3 length: 18 residues. Losses at the gene ends were 0 bases for V and 3 bases for J; bases not matched to a gene: 9. In DNA form, the CDR3 reads TGTGCCAGCAGTGAAGCGCCAGCGGGACTAGCGGTAGAAGAGACCCAGTACTTC. It yields the protein CASSEAPAGLAVEETQYF.

The chain employs TRBV11-3 and TRBJ2-5; 8 bases are a match to TRBD2. V lost 5 bases to trimming and J lost 1 base; unmatched junction nucleotides: 6. Per germline, CDR1 SGHNT and CDR2 YENEEA. The CDR3 length is 15 residues. The CDR3 reads CASSILADSQETQYF. In DNA, the CDR3 is TGTGCCAGCAGCATACTAGCGGATTCCCAAGAGACCCAGTACTTC.

There are a few counts of this clone. This chain uses TRBV18 with TRBJ1-1; TRBD1 is a possible D gene (5 bases). The CDR3 runs 13 residues. Germline CDR1 reads KGHSH; CDR2 reads LQKENI. V lost 5 bases and J 3 bases, leaving 10 bases between the germline ends. CDR3 residues: CASSDRLYTEAFF. CDR3 DNA sequence: TGTGCCAGCTCAGACAGACTGTACACTGAAGCTTTCTTT.

This clone came up a few times. J is TRBJ1-3 and V is TRBV19, with D perhaps TRBD1 (6 bases). Between the trimmed V and J ends, which lost 3 bases and 0 bases, there was a span of 6 bases. The CDR3 has 14 residues. Germline CDR1 LNHDA, CDR2 SQIVND (reference sequence). The CDR3 spells CASSMGHSGNTIYF. The CDR3 DNA reads as TGTGCCAGTAGTATGGGACACTCTGGAAACACCATATATTTT.

This clone showed up many times. The genes are TRBV7-7 and TRBJ2-2, with 8 bases aligning to TRBD2. CDR1 is SSHAT and CDR2 is FNYEAQ in the germline V gene (reference sequence). This CDR3 region has 16 residues. V was clipped by 5 bases and J by 0 bases; unmatched bases: 5. DNA of the CDR3: TGTGCCAGCAGCGTCGAACTAGCGGCGAACACCGGGGAGCTGTTTTTT. Translated, it gives CASSVELAANTGELFF.

This sequence joins TRBV6-8 and TRBJ2-3; 8 positions match TRBD1. CDR1 is MNHGY and CDR2 is SAAAGT in the germline V gene. This CDR3 contains 16 residues. Trimming removed 5 bases from V and 0 bases from J; junction bases left unmatched: 7. CDR3 region: CASSTTGAPSTDTQYF. CDR3 bases: TGTGCCAGCAGTACGACAGGGGCTCCCAGCACAGATACGCAGTATTTT.

The genes are TRBV6-8 and TRBJ1-5; D is undetermined. CDR1 is MNHGY and CDR2 is SAAAGT in the germline V gene. The CDR3 spans 16 residues. V was trimmed by 6 bases and J by 1 base, leaving 16 bases between them. In DNA form, the CDR3 reads TGTGCCAGCAGCCACGGTGGGGAGAGAAGCAATCAGCCCCAGCATTTT. Its protein product is CASSHGGERSNQPQHF.

This clone has a handful of counts. V is TRBV12-5 and J is TRBJ2-7, with TRBD2 identical over 11 bases. Germline CDR1 reads LGHNT; CDR2 reads FRNRAP. This CDR3 has 16 residues. The CDR3: CASTTLSSGRNYEQYF. The CDR3 nucleotides read TGTGCCAGCACCACACTTTCTAGCGGGAGGAACTACGAGCAGTACTTC.

The rearrangement uses TRBV9 and TRBJ2-1, with a possible D match to TRBD2 (6 bases). Germline V gene data show CDR1 as SGDLS and CDR2 as YYNGEE. The CDR3 length is 14 residues. The V and J ends lost 6 bases and 3 bases respectively, with 13 bases between them. Here the CDR3 reads CASKGAGVYNEQFF. The CDR3 DNA reads as TGTGCCAGCAAAGGAGCGGGCGTCTACAATGAGCAGTTCTTC.

The chain employs TRBV18 and TRBJ2-1, with TRBD2 matching over 13 bases. Germline CDR1 reads KGHSH; CDR2 reads LQKENI. The CDR3 spans 16 residues. The V segment lost 2 bases and the J segment 4 bases; nucleotides outside the gene matches: 2. Written as DNA, the CDR3 is TGTGCCAGCTCACCAACTAGCGGGAGGGTATACAATGAGCAGTTCTTC. It is translated as CASSPTSGRVYNEQFF.

The V gene is TRBV6-8, the J gene TRBJ2-7; 8 bases fit TRBD1. V was clipped by 5 bases and J by 1 base; unmatched bases: 7. CDR3 size: 15 residues. Germline V gene sequence: CDR1 MNHGY, CDR2 SAAAGT. The CDR3 nucleotides are TGTGCCAGCAGTACGATAGGGACAGGATCCTACGAGCAGTACTTC. It is translated as CASSTIGTGSYEQYF.

The chain employs TRBV29-1 and TRBJ2-3; 7 bases are a match to TRBD2. Germline loops: CDR1 SQVTM, CDR2 ANQGSEA. The CDR3 covers 13 residues. The trim removed 4 bases at V and 8 bases at J, leaving 9 bases unmatched. The CDR3 DNA sequence: TGCAGCGTTGGACTAGCCCGCCTGGGTACGCAGTATTTT. The encoded protein is CSVGLARLGTQYF.